This TCR beta chain was profiled in a study of T cell repertoires in cytomegalovirus infection (dated by TCRdb to the late 2010s). Regarding the complete study: Alongside well-studied HLA-B-restricted epitopes, the peptide stimulations were aimed at recently identified HLA-C-restricted CMV epitopes, whose presentation resists viral immunomodulation. Donor HLA type was relevant to the analysis, because carriage of CMV infection together with the matching HLA type was indicated by public TCR beta signatures. Here is what the overall study found, with its caveats: In the ex vivo response, HLA-C-restricted CMV-specific TCR beta clonotypes were dominant, and in two of eight donors the single most frequent clonotype came from this HLA-C-restricted group. In both this cohort and an independent roughly 400-donor cohort, the cumulative frequency of public TCR beta family members distinguished carriers of CMV infection plus the relevant HLA type.

TCRdb names Illumina HiSeq 1500 as the instrument used. TCRdb took the public reads, trimmed them with fastp at Q25, ran MiXCR for clone calling and kept in-frame beta chains. Every distinct CDR3 protein forms one entry, paired with its most common genes and DNA. A total of roughly 570,000 distinct CDR3 sequences appear in this sample, approximately 40% of them only once. The top ten constitute about 46% of the sample. The CDR3 runs 16 amino acids, cysteine and phenylalanine included. Only the CDR3 part of the read is kept: 48 bases, read in frame from the first base. V drops 4 bases and J drops 5 bases, leaving 20 bases in between. The germline V gene yields SGHTA for CDR1 and FQGNSA for CDR2. This clonotype was seen many times. Which antigen it targets is not known. No much larger clonotype is one base removed from it; base qualities were not supplied. In light of the paper, this sample's treatment or condition label describes: in vitro stimulation with specific CMV peptide epitopes to enrich CMV-specific T cells.

Sample: cultured PBMCs, taken from culture after CMV antigen stimulation. The source is a human donor in good health (CMV status not recorded). Some clones in this sample may be carry-over from other donors' samples. The chain joins TRBV7-2 to TRBJ2-5; the D segment might be TRBD1 or TRBD2, since each matches 7 bases. The CDR3 sequence is CASSWGGTARDETQYF. The DNA sequence is given as TGTGCCAGCAGCTGGGGAGGGACAGCGAGAGATGAGACCCAGTACTTC.